These 12 T cell receptor beta chains were sequenced from one sample in a study of blood T cell repertoires in COVID-19. Some clones are missing from TCRdb's copy, which holds only in-frame ones; the method was immunoSEQ multiplex PCR. The sample lists around 230,000 clones; 70% to 85% were seen once. The sequenced sample was PBMCs or T cells enriched from blood (not recorded which). The origin of the receptors is a middle-aged man who had recovered from COVID-19.

This clone came up a few times. The genes are TRBV6-2 or TRBV6-3 and TRBJ2-1; D remains ambiguous. Germline values: CDR1 MNHEY, CDR2 SVGEGT. CDR3 length equals 14 residues. Trimming removed 2 bases at V and 5 bases at J, with 10 bases between. Written as DNA, the CDR3 is TGTGCCAGCAGTTACCCCTCGCGGAACAATGAGCAGTTCTTC. This gives the protein CASSYPSRNNEQFF.

V is TRBV5-4 and J is TRBJ2-7, with a tentative D call TRBD2 (6 bases). Trimming took off 5 bases at V and 5 bases at J, with 14 bases between the two ends. CDR1 SGHNT and CDR2 YYREEE come from the germline V gene (reference sequence). The CDR3 length is 13 residues. The CDR3 sequence is CASSSGVLDEQYF. CDR3 bases: TGTGCCAGCAGTTCGGGAGTCCTTGACGAGCAGTACTTC.

This sequence joins TRBV19 and TRBJ1-2; D is unresolved. Germline V lookup: CDR1 LNHDA, CDR2 SQIVND (reference sequence). This CDR3 has 13 residues. V lost 6 bases and J lost 1, with 9 bases in between. The CDR3 DNA follows: TGTGCCAGTAGCGAGGTCATTAACTATGGCTACACCTTC. Residues: CASSEVINYGYTF.

The CDR3 nucleotides read TGTGCCAGCAGGAGGTTCGGAGGTACCGGGGAGCTGTTTTTT. Protein product: CASRRFGGTGELFF. This chain uses TRBV3-1 (or the pseudogene TRBV3-2) with TRBJ2-2; maybe TRBD2 (5 bases). Deletions cut 6 bases from V and 5 bases from J, with 13 bases between. There are 14 residues in the CDR3. Per germline, CDR1 LGHDT and CDR2 YNNKEL (reference sequence).

A remark on this clone: Different DNA sequences within this sample yield the same CDR3. The chain has TRBV18 and TRBJ2-1; 14 nucleotides align to TRBD2. The CDR3 extends over 15 amino acids. Germline V CDR1 and CDR2: KGHSH, LQKENI. V dropped 3 bases and J dropped 8; count of bases not matched to a gene: 3. CDR3 nucleotide sequence: TGTGCCAGCTCACCCGGACTAGCGGGAGGCGATGAGCAGTTCTTC. Protein: CASSPGLAGGDEQFF.

The J gene is TRBJ2-5, the V gene TRBV27; 15 bases map to TRBD2. V shed 5 bases and J 5 bases; nucleotides not matched to a gene: 6. The CDR3 sequence is 16 residues long. Germline V lookup: CDR1 MNHEY, CDR2 SMNVEV (reference sequence). CDR3 in DNA: TGTGCCAGCAGTGAAGGACTAGCGGGGGGGCGGGAGACCCAGTACTTC. It encodes CASSEGLAGGRETQYF.

The chain carries TRBV7-8 and TRBJ2-7, with a weak D call TRBD1 (5 bases). The CDR3 has 14 residues. Germline loops: CDR1 SGHVS, CDR2 FQNEAQ. V was cut by 3 bases and J by 3 bases, with 12 bases left in between. The CDR3 spells CASSFQGPIYEQYF. The CDR3 nucleotides are TGTGCCAGCAGCTTCCAGGGTCCAATCTACGAGCAGTACTTC.

This clone was detected only a few times. CDR3 sequence: CASRRPGQGETEAFF. CDR3 in DNA: TGTGCCAGTAGAAGACCGGGACAGGGGGAAACTGAAGCTTTCTTT. J is TRBJ1-1 and V is TRBV19; 11 bases map to TRBD1. V was pared by 6 bases and J by 5 bases, with 8 bases of the junction left unmatched. The germline V gene encodes CDR1 LNHDA and CDR2 SQIVND (reference sequence). The CDR3 has 15 amino acids. The full variable domain, its missing parts supplied by reference TRBV19 and TRBJ1-1, is DGGITQSPKYLFRKEGQNVTLSCEQNLNHDAMYWYRQDPGQGLRLIYYSQIVNDFQKGDIAEGYSVSREKKESFPLTVTSAQKNPTAFYLCASRRPGQGETEAFFGQGTRLTVV.

The chain joins TRBV5-1 to TRBJ1-1; 10 bases match TRBD1. V shed 2 bases, J shed 7 bases, and the junction held 5 bases outside the gene matches. The CDR3 consists of 14 residues. Germline V gene sequence: CDR1 SGHRS, CDR2 YFSETQ. The CDR3 bases are TGCGCCAGCAGCTTTGAAGGACAGGGGGATGAAGCTTTCTTT. Protein product: CASSFEGQGDEAFF. The whole variable domain, filled in from reference TRBV5-1 and TRBJ1-1, reads KAGVTQTPRYLIKTRGQQVTLSCSPISGHRSVSWYQQTPGQGLQFLFEYFSETQRNKGNFPGRFSGRQFSNSRSEMNVSTLELGDSALYLCASSFEGQGDEAFFGQGTRLTVV.

The rearrangement joins TRBV3-1 (or the pseudogene TRBV3-2) to TRBJ1-2, with D uncertain. This CDR3 spans 11 amino acids. Germline assignment: CDR1 LGHDT and CDR2 YNNKEL (reference sequence). V gave up 2 bases and J gave up 7 bases, with 5 bases separating them. The CDR3 protein is CASSQSSGYTF. In nucleotides, the CDR3 is TGTGCCAGCAGCCAAAGTAGTGGCTACACCTTC.

CDR3 nucleotides: TGTGCCAGCAGTCCGGGTCCTCAAGAGACCCAGTACTTC. This gives the protein CASSPGPQETQYF. J is TRBJ2-5 and V is TRBV28; no reliable D call. V lost 5 bases and J 2 bases, leaving 9 bases between the germline ends. Germline V CDR1 and CDR2: MDHEN, SYDVKM. The CDR3 is 13 amino acids.

V gene TRBV28 combines with J gene TRBJ1-4; D is ambiguous. The CDR3 is 15 residues long. Per germline, CDR1 MDHEN and CDR2 SYDVKM. V gave up 7 bases and J gave up 1 base, with 13 bases separating them. The CDR3 nucleotides are TGTGCCAGCAAAACTCCAGCAGGAACTAATGAAAAACTGTTTTTT. Translated: CASKTPAGTNEKLFF.